This passage covers 20 T cell receptor beta chains from one sample sequenced in a study of neurological immune-mediated disorders. Each CDR3 protein gets one entry after TCRdb re-called the 5' RACE reads with MiXCR. Among 55,000 to 70,000 distinct CDR3 sequences, about 3% were seen once, and the ten largest hold roughly 5.2%. The specimen was PBMCs. These receptors came from a woman between 45 and 65 years old with multiple sclerosis.

This clonotype was observed many times. The chain carries TRBV12-3 or TRBV12-4 and TRBJ2-3, with 11 nucleotides matching TRBD1. V lost 7 bases and J lost 3; bases outside the gene matches: 6. The CDR3 contains 15 residues. The DNA of the CDR3 is TGTGCCAGCAAACTGGGGACAGGGGGAACAGATACGCAGTATTTT. Its translation is CASKLGTGGTDTQYF.

In its sample, this clonotype was seen many times. This chain connects TRBV19 to TRBJ2-1; either TRBD1 or TRBD2 may fit D (5 bases each). Germline values: CDR1 LNHDA, CDR2 SQIVND (reference sequence). Deletions cut 6 bases from V and 3 bases from J, with 12 bases between. CDR3 length equals 14 residues. The CDR3 DNA reads as TGTGCCAGTAGAAGGGACCTTAGCTACAATGAGCAGTTCTTC. It encodes CASRRDLSYNEQFF.

This clonotype came up many times. The CDR3 region is CSARDNYKAGTGTGELFF. Here the CDR3 DNA reads TGCAGTGCTAGAGATAATTATAAGGCAGGGACGGGCACCGGGGAGCTGTTTTTT. V usage is TRBV20-1 and J usage is TRBJ2-2; D tentatively reads TRBD1 or TRBD2 (5 bases each). The CDR3 runs to 18 residues. From germline, CDR1 is DFQATT and CDR2 SNEGSKA (reference sequence). V was trimmed by 0 bases and J by 4 bases, leaving 21 bases between them.

At least ten counts were recorded for this clonotype. A read error may produce the germline difference seen at one junction end. The rearrangement joins TRBV28 to TRBJ1-6; 8 bases map to TRBD1. Germline CDR1 reads MDHEN; CDR2 reads SYDVKM. The CDR3 is made up of 16 amino acids. The CDR3 coding sequence is TGTGCCAGCAGGGGCGGCCCGGGACAGGATAAATCACCCCTCCACTTT. Amino acids: CASRGGPGQDKSPLHF.

In this sample, this clonotype turned up many times. The chain combines TRBV4-3 with TRBJ2-6, with 7 bases lining up with TRBD1. J was trimmed by 0 bases and V by 4 bases; bases with no gene match: 6. The germline V gene encodes CDR1 LGHNA and CDR2 YSLEER. The CDR3 length is 17 residues. CDR3 region: CASSRLTGPSGANVLTF. CDR3 bases: TGCGCCAGCAGCCGATTGACAGGGCCCTCTGGGGCCAACGTCCTGACTTTC.

A note on this clonotype: Compared with germline, one end of the junction differs, possibly owing to a read error. The chain joins TRBV2 to TRBJ1-5; D is undetermined. Germline CDR1 reads SNHLY; CDR2 reads FYNNEI. The CDR3 is 14 residues long. CDR3 loop: CASSDLGGNQPQLF. CDR3 nucleotides: TGTGCCAGCAGTGATTTGGGCGGCAATCAGCCCCAGCTTTTT.

This clonotype showed up many times. The rearrangement uses TRBV7-6 and TRBJ2-2; D perhaps matches TRBD1 (5 bases). The CDR3 runs 14 residues. Germline V gene sequence: CDR1 SGHVS, CDR2 FNYEAQ. Trimming stripped 0 bases from V and 5 bases from J, with 7 bases between. CDR3 amino acids: CASSLAQGTGELFF. The CDR3 DNA sequence: TGTGCCAGCAGCTTAGCGCAGGGAACCGGGGAGCTGTTTTTT.

This clonotype is medium-sized in the sample. This chain joins TRBV20-1 and TRBJ1-1; possibly TRBD1 for D (6 bases). CDR1 is DFQATT, CDR2 SNEGSKA, per germline (reference sequence). The germline V and J ends were trimmed by 3 bases and 4 bases, with 15 bases remaining between them. The CDR3 extends over 14 amino acids. Written as DNA, the CDR3 is TGCAGTGCTAGTAGACAGGCCCGGGGCACTGAAGCTTTCTTT. Its translation is CSASRQARGTEAFF.

This clonotype was seen at least ten times. CDR3 sequence (DNA): TGTGCCAGCAGCTCAGGGACAGGGCGCACAGATACGCAGTATTTT. Its translation: CASSSGTGRTDTQYF. The V call is TRBV7-7, the J call TRBJ2-3; TRBD1 aligns across 9 bases. Germline V gives CDR1 SSHAT, CDR2 FNYEAQ (reference sequence). This CDR3 comprises 15 residues. After removal of 4 bases from V and 1 base from J, the junction contained 3 bases not matched to a gene. Using reference TRBV7-7 and TRBJ2-3 for the parts outside the CDR3, the full variable domain is GAGVSQSPRYKVTKRGQDVTLRCDPISSHATLYWYQQALGQGPEFLTYFNYEAQPDKSGLPSDRFSAERPEGSISTLTIQRTEQRDSAMYRCASSSGTGRTDTQYFGPGTRLTVL.

This clonotype has a count of ten or more. This chain links TRBV5-1 with TRBJ1-3, with D possibly TRBD1 on 5 matching bases. Deletions cut 0 bases from V and 0 bases from J, with 7 bases between. There are 15 residues in the CDR3. CDR1 is SGHRS and CDR2 is YFSETQ in the germline V gene. Here the CDR3 reads CASSLEGHSGNTIYF. CDR3 nucleotide sequence: TGCGCCAGCAGCTTGGAGGGGCACTCTGGAAACACCATATATTTT.

In this sample, this clonotype turned up many times. The chain has TRBV6-6 and TRBJ1-2; perhaps TRBD1 as D (5 bases). Germline CDR1 reads MNHNY; CDR2 reads SVGAGI (reference sequence). The CDR3 is made up of 13 amino acids. The ends were cut back, 6 bases at V and 6 bases at J, with 14 bases in the middle. CDR3 nucleotides: TGTGCCAGCAGCCGGCAACCAGGGAATGGCTACACCTTC. It specifies CASSRQPGNGYTF.

This clonotype was counted ten times or more. The genes are TRBV25-1 and TRBJ1-6, with 7 bases aligning to TRBD1. Unmatched junction bases numbered 13, after V lost 4 bases and J lost 10 bases. CDR3 length: 16 residues. The germline CDR1 and CDR2 sequences are MGHDK and SYGVNS. CDR3 coding DNA: TGTGCCAGCAGTGCATGGGAAGGGGACAGTCGGTCACCCCTCCACTTT. It encodes CASSAWEGDSRSPLHF.

This clonotype has a count of ten or more. The chain uses TRBV6-2 or TRBV6-3 and TRBJ1-1; D perhaps matches TRBD1 (6 bases). The V gene lost 6 bases and the J gene lost 4 bases, with 12 bases spanning the gap. The CDR3 consists of 13 residues. CDR1 and CDR2 (germline): MNHEY, SVGEGT. DNA of the CDR3: TGTGCCAGCAGCCCCAGGGGCTTCACTGAAGCTTTCTTT. Translation: CASSPRGFTEAFF.

This clonotype was detected many times. The J gene is TRBJ1-2, the V gene TRBV12-3 or TRBV12-4; TRBD1 aligns across 7 bases. Unmatched junction bases numbered 6, after V lost 5 bases and J lost 6 bases. This CDR3 spans 13 amino acids. The CDR3 region is CASSPRGTDGYTF. For the CDR3, the DNA is TGTGCCAGCAGTCCTAGGGGGACAGATGGCTACACCTTC.

This clonotype was observed many times. The rearrangement joins TRBV7-9 to TRBJ2-2; D unresolved. This CDR3 spans 13 amino acids. V dropped 7 bases and J dropped 4 bases, with 10 bases sitting between them. Germline values: CDR1 SEHNR, CDR2 FQNEAQ (reference sequence). Written as DNA, the CDR3 is TGTGCCAGCACCCAGGACGGCACCGGGGAGCTGTTTTTT. This gives the protein CASTQDGTGELFF.

On this clonotype itself: One base away lies a much larger clone, so this may be a sequencing read error. The V gene is TRBV20-1, the J gene TRBJ2-3, with a tentative D call TRBD2 (5 bases). The CDR3 length is 13 residues. Per germline, CDR1 DFQATT and CDR2 SNEGSKA (reference sequence). The V end was cut by 4 bases, the J end by 6 bases, with 14 bases between. The CDR3 DNA reads as TGCAGTGCTAACAGCCTAGCAAGCGATACGCAGTATTTT. The encoded protein is CSANSLASDTQYF.

This clonotype was observed at least ten times. The gene calls are TRBV5-1 and TRBJ2-1; 12 bases fit TRBD2. The CDR3 totals 15 residues. Germline V lookup: CDR1 SGHRS, CDR2 YFSETQ. The trim removed 3 bases at V and 5 bases at J, leaving 3 bases unmatched. CDR3 sequence (DNA): TGCGCCAGCAGCTCCCGGACTAGCGGGGACAATGAGCAGTTCTTC. This gives the protein CASSSRTSGDNEQFF.

The sample holds many counts of this clonotype. The chain couples TRBV5-1 to TRBJ2-4; D may correspond to TRBD1 or TRBD2 (5 bases each). Germline V gene lookup returns CDR1 SGHRS and CDR2 YFSETQ. V lost 3 bases and J lost 7, with 17 bases in between. This CDR3 spans 15 amino acids. The CDR3: CASSSRGDRTNIQYF. The CDR3 nucleotides are TGCGCCAGCAGCTCCCGAGGGGACCGGACGAACATTCAGTACTTC.

A note on this clonotype: A read error may explain this, as a much larger clone is one base away. The chain carries TRBV7-6 and TRBJ2-5, with D hard to call. The CDR3 has 11 amino acids. The germline V gene has CDR1 SGHVS and CDR2 FNYEAQ. Trimming left V 2 bases short and J 4 bases short, with 2 bases between. In nucleotides, the CDR3 is TGTGCCAGCAGCTTAACAGAGACCCAGTACTTC. Amino acid sequence: CASSLTETQYF.

This clonotype showed up many times. The genes are TRBV15 and TRBJ1-1, with D uncertain. CDR1 and CDR2 from the germline V gene are LNHNV and YYDKDF (reference sequence). Trimming left V 1 base short and J 10 bases short, with 7 bases between. This CDR3 spans 11 amino acids. CDR3 sequence reads: CATSRGQGAFF. CDR3 bases: TGTGCCACCAGCAGAGGACAAGGAGCTTTCTTT.